Listed here are 22 T cell receptor beta chains from one sample, sequenced in a study of OX40 agonist ivuxolimab in advanced cancers. Receptors were amplified or captured by the immunoSEQ multiplex PCR assay. What TCRdb holds here is the immuneACCESS table cut down to in-frame rearrangements. Part of the clones is not present; checked against another copy, under half of the missing clones reflect an unresolved V gene, and the others are unexplained. The sample has around 92,000 clones on record, roughly 94% of them singletons. Jointly, the top ten make up about 0.18% of the sample. The sample was CD4+ or CD8+ T cells sorted from blood, taken in a trial of the OX40 agonist ivuxolimab. These TCRs come from an adult with an advanced solid tumor such as melanoma, head and neck, liver or kidney cancer.

This clone appeared once. This chain uses TRBV6-6 with TRBJ2-1, with TRBD2 as a possible D gene (5 bases). With 8 bases removed from V and 5 bases from J, the gap between germline ends came to 16 bases. The CDR3 spans 14 residues. From germline, CDR1 is MNHNY and CDR2 SVGAGI (reference sequence). The CDR3 region is CASRPPERHNEQFF. The CDR3 coding sequence is TGTGCCAGCCGACCACCAGAGCGGCACAATGAGCAGTTCTTC.

The rearrangement links TRBV7-9 to TRBJ2-2; 8 bases fit TRBD1. Per germline, CDR1 SEHNR and CDR2 FQNEAQ (reference sequence). V lost 6 bases to trimming and J lost 1 base; unmatched junction nucleotides: 7. The CDR3 sequence is 16 residues long. Here the CDR3 reads CASSTDRVWNTGELFF. CDR3 sequence (DNA): TGTGCCAGCAGTACGGACAGGGTTTGGAACACCGGGGAGCTGTTTTTT.

The chain has TRBV28 and TRBJ2-7; possible D gene TRBD2, 6 bases. Germline CDR1 is MDHEN and CDR2 is SYDVKM. Trimming shortened V by 10 bases and J by 0 bases, and 13 bases separated the two germline ends. The CDR3 covers 13 residues. The CDR3 DNA sequence: TGTGCCACCCGACCCGGGGGCTCCTACGAGCAGTACTTC. Protein sequence: CATRPGGSYEQYF.

This chain links TRBV7-9 with TRBJ1-1, with a possible D match to TRBD1 (5 bases). The CDR3 is 15 residues long. V shed 3 bases and J shed 3 bases, with 14 bases lying between them. Germline loops: CDR1 SEHNR, CDR2 FQNEAQ (reference sequence). CDR3 sequence reads: CASSFQGPGDTEAFF. CDR3 nucleotide sequence: TGTGCCAGCAGCTTCCAGGGACCGGGGGACACTGAAGCTTTCTTT.

Only a few counts were recorded for this clone. The V gene is TRBV9, the J gene TRBJ1-1, with 11 bases lining up with TRBD1. Germline V gene data show CDR1 as SGDLS and CDR2 as YYNGEE. V lost 0 bases and J lost 4; bases outside the gene matches: 5. This CDR3 has 16 amino acids. The CDR3 here is CASSVGGQGDLTEAFF. Here the CDR3 DNA reads TGTGCCAGCAGCGTAGGGGGACAGGGGGACCTCACTGAAGCTTTCTTT.

This chain joins TRBV5-1 and TRBJ2-7; D gene uncertain. Looked up from germline, CDR1 is SGHRS and CDR2 is YFSETQ. V lost 4 bases and J lost 1, with 12 bases in between. The CDR3 is made up of 14 amino acids. Here the CDR3 reads CASSPDAASYEQYF. CDR3 DNA: TGCGCCAGCAGCCCGGACGCAGCGTCCTACGAGCAGTACTTC.

The chain joins TRBV9 to TRBJ1-1, with D unclear. Looked up from germline, CDR1 is SGDLS and CDR2 is YYNGEE. CDR3 length: 16 residues. Deletions cut 0 bases from V and 0 bases from J, with 12 bases between. The CDR3, as DNA: TGTGCCAGCAGCGTAGATCCTGGCTACATGAACACTGAAGCTTTCTTT. Protein product: CASSVDPGYMNTEAFF.

The rearrangement uses TRBV27 and TRBJ1-2, with D hard to call. Germline V gene lookup returns CDR1 MNHEY and CDR2 SMNVEV (reference sequence). Trimming took off 0 bases at V and 0 bases at J, with 11 bases between the two ends. This CDR3 has 16 amino acids. The CDR3 protein is CASSLSWVGTNYGYTF. CDR3 in DNA: TGTGCCAGCAGTTTATCCTGGGTCGGAACTAACTATGGCTACACCTTC.

The gene calls are TRBV27 and TRBJ2-7; 9 bases are a match to TRBD1. The ends lost 3 bases at V and 2 bases at J; junction bases unmatched: 2. The CDR3 runs 14 residues. Per the germline V gene, CDR1 is MNHEY and CDR2 is SMNVEV (reference sequence). DNA of the CDR3: TGTGCCAGCAGTTTTCGGGACAGGGCCTACGAGCAGTACTTC. This codes for CASSFRDRAYEQYF.

This rearrangement joins TRBV5-4 to TRBJ2-1; 12 bases line up with TRBD1. The CDR3 is made up of 18 amino acids. The V segment lost 5 bases and the J segment 9 bases; nucleotides outside the gene matches: 18. Germline V gene data show CDR1 as SGHNT and CDR2 as YYREEE (reference sequence). Written as DNA, the CDR3 is TGTGCCAGCAGTTCCTTCCGCCAGGGACAGGGGGCGGGTAGTGAGCAGTTCTTC. Translated: CASSSFRQGQGAGSEQFF.

This chain links TRBV9 with TRBJ1-1; D is ambiguous. CDR3 length equals 13 residues. The germline gives CDR1 SGDLS, CDR2 YYNGEE. Trimming removed 0 bases from V and 5 bases from J, with 8 bases in between. This CDR3 is CASSVDPETEAFF. The CDR3 region has the DNA TGTGCCAGCAGCGTAGACCCAGAAACTGAAGCTTTCTTT.

The rearrangement links TRBV28 to TRBJ2-1; 8 nucleotides agree with TRBD2. The ends lost 6 bases at V and 10 bases at J; junction bases unmatched: 14. The CDR3 is made up of 15 amino acids. In germline, CDR1 is MDHEN, CDR2 SYDVKM. The DNA of the CDR3 is TGTGCCAGCAGCTTAGCGGGACCCTCTTCATCGGAGCAGTTCTTC. It codes for CASSLAGPSSSEQFF. The full variable domain, its missing parts supplied by reference TRBV28 and TRBJ2-1, is DVKVTQSSRYLVKRTGEKVFLECVQDMDHENMFWYRQDPGLGLRLIYFSYDVKMKEKGDIPEGYSVSREKKERFSLILESASTNQTSMYLCASSLAGPSSSEQFFGPGTRLTVL.

The V call is TRBV2, the J call TRBJ1-6; perhaps TRBD1 as D (6 bases). Deletions cut 7 bases from V and 10 bases from J, with 14 bases between. CDR3 length equals 13 residues. Germline-derived CDR1 and CDR2 are SNHLY and FYNNEI. CDR3: CASTQTGRSPLHF. The CDR3 nucleotides read TGTGCCAGCACCCAAACAGGGCGATCACCCCTCCACTTT.

V gene TRBV5-1 combines with J gene TRBJ1-2; D is uncertain. The V end was cut by 4 bases, the J end by 6 bases, with 16 bases between. Germline V gives CDR1 SGHRS, CDR2 YFSETQ. This CDR3 region has 14 residues. CDR3 amino acids: CASSPDGVVNGYTF. CDR3 coding DNA: TGCGCCAGCAGCCCGGACGGGGTAGTCAATGGCTACACCTTC.

The J gene is TRBJ2-5, the V gene TRBV29-1; D not certain. The end of the DNA aligns better with TRBJ2-7, so the J call may be wrong. Germline CDR1 SQVTM, CDR2 ANQGSEA. The CDR3 covers 10 residues. For the CDR3, the DNA is TGCAGCGTTGGTTTTGGCGAGCAGTACTTC. It encodes CSVGFGEQYF.

The chain carries TRBV9 and TRBJ2-7, with D uncertain. The CDR3 consists of 16 residues. CDR1 is SGDLS, CDR2 YYNGEE, per germline. The V gene lost 0 bases and the J gene lost 2 bases, with 15 bases spanning the gap. CDR3 in amino acids: CASSVAPSTETYEQYF. The CDR3 nucleotides are TGTGCCAGCAGCGTAGCTCCCTCCACTGAGACCTACGAGCAGTACTTC. Full variable domain (rest looked up from reference TRBV9 and TRBJ2-7): DSGVTQTPKHLITATGQRVTLRCSPRSGDLSVYWYQQSLDQGLQFLIQYYNGEERAKGNILERFSAQQFPDLHSELNLSSLELGDSALYFCASSVAPSTETYEQYFGPGTRLTVT.

Points on this clone: The junction and the germline gene differ at one end; a read error may be behind it. The chain couples TRBV7-9 to TRBJ1-1; a possible D gene is TRBD1 (6 bases). CDR1 is SEHNR, CDR2 FQNEAQ, per germline (reference sequence). The CDR3 is 14 residues long. CDR3 protein: CTSSPGGAGTEAFF. CDR3 in DNA: TGTACCAGCAGCCCCGGGGGGGCGGGCACTGAAGCTTTCTTT. The full variable domain, with the rest looked up from reference TRBV7-9 and TRBJ1-1, is DTGVSQNPRHKITKRGQNVTFRCDPISEHNRLYWYRQTLGQGPEFLTYFQNEAQLEKSRLLSDRFSAERPKGSFSTLEIQRTEQGDSAMYLCTSSPGGAGTEAFFGQGTRLTVV.

The chain employs TRBV4-3 and TRBJ1-3, with D unresolved. The CDR3 extends over 16 amino acids. CDR1 is LGHNA and CDR2 is YSLEER in the germline V gene. The V and J ends lost 2 bases and 1 base respectively, with 12 bases between them. The CDR3 sequence is CASSQLPLGSGNTIYF. CDR3 sequence (DNA): TGCGCCAGCAGCCAACTTCCCCTCGGGTCTGGAAACACCATATATTTT.

The chain couples TRBV19 to TRBJ1-5; D may be TRBD1 (6 bases). Trimming removed 6 bases at V and 4 bases at J, with 13 bases between. Germline-derived CDR1 and CDR2 are LNHDA and SQIVND (reference sequence). The CDR3 runs to 14 residues. CDR3 nucleotides: TGTGCCAGTAGCCTAGAGGGGGGGAATCAGCCCCAGCATTTT. Protein sequence: CASSLEGGNQPQHF.

The chain combines TRBV5-5 with TRBJ1-2; D uncertain. The CDR3 is 13 residues long. Germline loops: CDR1 SGHKS, CDR2 YYEKEE (reference sequence). Trimming removed 4 bases at V and 10 bases at J, with 17 bases between. CDR3 sequence reads: CASSVPSKKDYTF. DNA for the CDR3: TGTGCCAGCAGCGTCCCTTCGAAAAAGGACTACACCTTC.

V is TRBV7-8 and J is TRBJ2-7, with D unclear. CDR1 SGHVS and CDR2 FQNEAQ come from the germline V gene. The CDR3 is made up of 15 amino acids. V was cut by 5 bases and J by 1 base, with 15 bases left in between. Written as DNA, the CDR3 is TGTGCCAGCAGCCATAGACGAGCTCATTCCTACGAGCAGTACTTC. Residues: CASSHRRAHSYEQYF.

The chain uses TRBV4-1 and TRBJ2-5; TRBD2 matches 12 bases. CDR3 size: 17 residues. V was pared by 2 bases and J by 3 bases, with 7 bases of the junction left unmatched. The V gene's germline CDR1 is MGHRA and CDR2 YSYEKL. CDR3 sequence: CASSQPPSGGAEETQYF. The CDR3 bases are TGCGCCAGCAGCCAACCTCCTAGCGGGGGGGCGGAAGAGACCCAGTACTTC.